This paragraph covers one T cell receptor (beta chain) sequence. Its antigen is still unknown. Trimming cost V 0 bases and J 9 bases, with 11 bases left between them. Germline values: CDR1 SGHDT, CDR2 YYEEEE. The CDR3 spans 13 residues. The sample comes from a study of cytomegalovirus exposure and HLA in healthy donors. Findings and limits, study-wide: A later analysis showed that HLA-associated TCR beta chains had undergone more clonal expansion than equally common others.

Vbeta (60) and Jbeta (13) primers were used in the PCR. Authors' methods: About 9.9 million of the roughly 77 million unique TCR beta chains counted in a later analysis were shared. Produced via immunoSEQ multiplex PCR; TCRdb's table is partial and in-frame only. The DNA gave D and trimming, while V, J and clone size come from that table. This sample carries 120,000 or so clones, roughly 68% of them seen once, and the ten largest clones take roughly 6.3%. The chain links TRBV5-6 to TRBJ2-3, with D possibly matching TRBD2 (6 bases). The clonotype originates from a woman between 45 and 65 years old in good health and CMV-seropositive. The sample was PBMCs. CDR3 region: CASSLAVGGTQYF. In DNA form, the CDR3 reads TGTGCCAGCAGCTTGGCCGTGGGGGGAACGCAGTATTTT.